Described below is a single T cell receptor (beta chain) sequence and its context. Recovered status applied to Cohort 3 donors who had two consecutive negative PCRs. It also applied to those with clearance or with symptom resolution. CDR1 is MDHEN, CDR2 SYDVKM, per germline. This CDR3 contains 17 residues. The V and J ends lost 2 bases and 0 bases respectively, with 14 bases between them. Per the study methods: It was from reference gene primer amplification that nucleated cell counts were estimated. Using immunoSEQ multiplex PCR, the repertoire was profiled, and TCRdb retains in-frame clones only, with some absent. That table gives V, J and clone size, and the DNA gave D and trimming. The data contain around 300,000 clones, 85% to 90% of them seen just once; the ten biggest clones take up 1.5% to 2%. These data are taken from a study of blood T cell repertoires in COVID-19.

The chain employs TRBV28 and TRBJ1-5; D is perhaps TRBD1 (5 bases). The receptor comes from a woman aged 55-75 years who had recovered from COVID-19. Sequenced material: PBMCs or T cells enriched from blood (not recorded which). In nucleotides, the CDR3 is TGTGCCAGCAGTTTAGGGGGGTCGGCAGCTAGCAATCAGCCCCAGCATTTT. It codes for CASSLGGSAASNQPQHF. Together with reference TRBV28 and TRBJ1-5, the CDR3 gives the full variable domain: DVKVTQSSRYLVKRTGEKVFLECVQDMDHENMFWYRQDPGLGLRLIYFSYDVKMKEKGDIPEGYSVSREKKERFSLILESASTNQTSMYLCASSLGGSAASNQPQHFGDGTRLSIL.